These 23 T cell receptor beta chains were sequenced from one sample in a study of Ad26.COV2.S vaccination and SARS-CoV-2 variants. Treatment of the sample: 15 to 20 received Ad26.COV2.S at low or high dose, single or two shots; about 5 received placebo; per-sample allocation not given. Day 63 following the first vaccine or placebo injection was when the samples were taken. Produced via immunoSEQ multiplex PCR; TCRdb's table is partial and in-frame only. Of around 450,000 clones in the sample, 89% are singletons; the top ten hold about 1.5%. The source was peripheral blood, collected in a trial of Ad26.COV2.S vaccine versus placebo. Every receptor here comes from a person between 18 and 65 years old who received the Ad26.COV2.S COVID-19 vaccine or a placebo.

The V gene is TRBV2, the J gene TRBJ2-7; D is undetermined. The CDR3 covers 15 residues. Trimming shortened V by 0 bases and J by 2 bases, and 11 bases separated the two germline ends. CDR1 SNHLY and CDR2 FYNNEI come from the germline V gene. The CDR3 here is CASSEALRLAYEQYF. The CDR3 DNA is TGTGCCAGCAGTGAAGCGCTTAGGCTAGCCTACGAGCAGTACTTC.

The chain links TRBV10-3 to TRBJ1-5; 9 nucleotides agree with TRBD1. Germline V gene lookup returns CDR1 ENHRY and CDR2 SYGVKD. V lost 3 bases and J lost 5; bases outside the gene matches: 11. The CDR3 sequence is 17 residues long. CDR3 nucleotide sequence: TGTGCCATCAGTGAACCAACTTACGGACAGGGGCATCAGCCCCAGCATTTT. Its protein product is CAISEPTYGQGHQPQHF.

The chain couples TRBV6-5 to TRBJ2-5, with TRBD1 matching over 8 bases. Trimming removed 1 base from V and 4 bases from J; junction bases left unmatched: 5. This CDR3 has 15 amino acids. Germline CDR1 and CDR2: MNHEY and SVGAGI. CDR3 DNA: TGTGCCAGCAGTTACTATGGACAGGGTTCAGAGACCCAGTACTTC. Encoded protein: CASSYYGQGSETQYF.

This chain connects TRBV14 to TRBJ2-7, with D hard to call. The CDR3 totals 12 residues. Germline V gene lookup returns CDR1 SGHDN and CDR2 FVKESK. V lost 1 base and J 0 bases, leaving 1 base between the germline ends. CDR3 sequence reads: CASSQVSYEQYF. In nucleotides, the CDR3 is TGTGCCAGCAGCCAAGTCTCCTACGAGCAGTACTTC. The full variable domain, in which reference TRBV14 and TRBJ2-7 provide the parts outside the CDR3, is EAGVTQFPSHSVIEKGQTVTLRCDPISGHDNLYWYRRVMGKEIKFLLHFVKESKQDESGMPNNRFLAERTGGTYSTLKVQPAELEDSGVYFCASSQVSYEQYFGPGTRLTVT.

The chain is built from TRBV7-3 and TRBJ2-7; D perhaps matches TRBD1 (6 bases). This CDR3 has 15 residues. Trimming cost V 0 bases and J 5 bases, with 14 bases left between them. Germline V gives CDR1 SGHTA, CDR2 FQGTGA. This CDR3 is CASSLTRTDFHEQYF. The CDR3, as DNA: TGTGCCAGCAGCTTAACGAGGACAGATTTCCACGAGCAGTACTTC.

The J gene is TRBJ1-5, the V gene TRBV5-5; 8 nucleotides align to TRBD1. The V gene's germline CDR1 is SGHKS and CDR2 YYEKEE (reference sequence). With V trimmed by 4 bases and J by 4 bases, 7 bases remained unmatched. The CDR3 extends over 15 amino acids. The CDR3 nucleotides read TGTGCCAGCAGCCCTCTGGACAGGGATAATCAGCCCCAGCATTTT. Its protein is CASSPLDRDNQPQHF.

This clone was counted once. This sequence joins TRBV5-1 and TRBJ2-3; D not certain. The CDR3 is made up of 15 amino acids. V was trimmed by 0 bases and J by 0 bases, leaving 8 bases between them. CDR1 SGHRS and CDR2 YFSETQ come from the germline V gene. This CDR3 is CASSLGALSTDTQYF. For the CDR3, the DNA is TGCGCCAGCAGCTTGGGGGCACTAAGCACAGATACGCAGTATTTT. Filled out from reference TRBV5-1 and TRBJ2-3, the complete variable domain reads KAGVTQTPRYLIKTRGQQVTLSCSPISGHRSVSWYQQTPGQGLQFLFEYFSETQRNKGNFPGRFSGRQFSNSRSEMNVSTLELGDSALYLCASSLGALSTDTQYFGPGTRLTVL.

The V call is TRBV19, the J call TRBJ1-1; 10 bases map to TRBD1. After removal of 5 bases from V and 6 bases from J, the junction contained 18 bases not matched to a gene. Looked up from germline, CDR1 is LNHDA and CDR2 is SQIVND (reference sequence). The CDR3 is made up of 18 amino acids. The CDR3 region has the DNA TGTGCCAGTAGTTTACGACCGGGACAGGGGAAGACAAGCGCTGAAGCTTTCTTT. It codes for CASSLRPGQGKTSAEAFF. Full variable domain (outside the CDR3, taken from reference TRBV19 and TRBJ1-1): DGGITQSPKYLFRKEGQNVTLSCEQNLNHDAMYWYRQDPGQGLRLIYYSQIVNDFQKGDIAEGYSVSREKKESFPLTVTSAQKNPTAFYLCASSLRPGQGKTSAEAFFGQGTRLTVV.

This sequence joins TRBV10-3 and TRBJ2-7, with TRBD2 identical over 7 bases. Per the germline V gene, CDR1 is ENHRY and CDR2 is SYGVKD. The CDR3 is 16 amino acids. The ends lost 2 bases at V and 2 bases at J; junction bases unmatched: 9. This chain's CDR3 is CAISETGRERAYEQYF. In nucleotides, the CDR3 is TGTGCCATCAGTGAGACTGGGCGGGAGAGGGCCTACGAGCAGTACTTC.

This rearrangement joins TRBV15 to TRBJ2-1; 7 nucleotides agree with TRBD2. The trim removed 9 bases at V and 12 bases at J, leaving 14 bases unmatched. The CDR3 length is 13 residues. CDR1 is LNHNV and CDR2 is YYDKDF in the germline V gene (reference sequence). The CDR3, as DNA: TGTGCCACATCGACTAGCACAAATTCTGTGCAGTTCTTC. Protein: CATSTSTNSVQFF.

The chain carries TRBV9 and TRBJ1-5; perhaps TRBD1 as D (6 bases). Per the germline V gene, CDR1 is SGDLS and CDR2 is YYNGEE. The CDR3 contains 17 residues. Trimming pared 3 bases from V and 0 bases from J, leaving 16 bases between. This chain's CDR3 is CASSEGVGAYSNQPQHF. The CDR3, as DNA: TGTGCCAGCAGCGAGGGGGTTGGGGCCTATAGCAATCAGCCCCAGCATTTT.

The chain recombines TRBV5-4 with TRBJ2-7; tentatively, D is TRBD2 (6 bases). V lost 3 bases and J 1 base, leaving 14 bases between the germline ends. The CDR3 length is 15 residues. Germline assignment: CDR1 SGHNT and CDR2 YYREEE (reference sequence). This CDR3 reads CASSSPTRGSYEQYF. In DNA form, the CDR3 reads TGTGCCAGCAGCTCCCCGACTAGAGGGTCCTACGAGCAGTACTTC.

This chain uses TRBV28 with TRBJ1-5; the D is unclear. The V gene's germline CDR1 is MDHEN and CDR2 SYDVKM. This CDR3 spans 12 amino acids. V lost 2 bases and J lost 4, with 3 bases in between. In DNA form, the CDR3 reads TGTGCCAGCAGTTTAACTAATCAGCCCCAGCATTTT. As protein: CASSLTNQPQHF.

This clone came up once. The V and J genes are TRBV2 and TRBJ1-1, with a tentative D call TRBD1 (5 bases). CDR3 length: 17 amino acids. The V and J ends lost 4 bases and 5 bases respectively, with 23 bases between them. Germline CDR1 and CDR2: SNHLY and FYNNEI. CDR3 in amino acids: CASSGPRFRSSGTEAFF. CDR3 sequence (DNA): TGTGCCAGCAGTGGACCGAGATTCCGGAGTTCAGGGACTGAAGCTTTCTTT.

The chain combines TRBV6-6 with TRBJ2-1; D is unresolved. V lost 6 bases, J lost 5 bases, and 17 bases lay in between. Per germline, CDR1 MNHNY and CDR2 SVGAGI (reference sequence). CDR3 size: 15 residues. For the CDR3, the DNA is TGTGCCAGCAGGACCCGGGCACATACCAACAATGAGCAGTTCTTC. It specifies CASRTRAHTNNEQFF.

The chain carries TRBV29-1 and TRBJ2-3; 7 nucleotides match TRBD2. Germline CDR1 reads SQVTM; CDR2 reads ANQGSEA. The CDR3 is made up of 14 amino acids. V was clipped by 0 bases and J by 1 base; unmatched bases: 1. The CDR3 nucleotides read TGCAGCGTTGAAGATGGGGGGGGCACAGATACGCAGTATTTT. Translated: CSVEDGGGTDTQYF.

V and J are TRBV3-1 (or the pseudogene TRBV3-2) and TRBJ2-7; 7 bases agree with TRBD1. Germline values: CDR1 LGHDT, CDR2 YNNKEL (reference sequence). J lost 3 bases, V lost 2 bases, and 7 bases had no gene match. There are 15 residues in the CDR3. The CDR3 coding sequence is TGTGCCAGCAGCCAAATGGGGACAGTAAACTACGAGCAGTACTTC. This codes for CASSQMGTVNYEQYF.

The chain couples TRBV5-1 to TRBJ2-1; D may be TRBD1 or TRBD2 (5 bases each). Trimming shortened V by 2 bases and J by 0 bases, and 9 bases separated the two germline ends. Germline V gene data show CDR1 as SGHRS and CDR2 as YFSETQ. This CDR3 comprises 15 residues. CDR3 amino acids: CASSFEGSSYNEQFF. The CDR3 DNA reads as TGCGCCAGCAGCTTCGAGGGGAGCTCCTACAATGAGCAGTTCTTC.

The V and J genes are TRBV14 and TRBJ2-7; 10 nucleotides match TRBD1. CDR3 length: 13 residues. With V trimmed by 5 bases and J by 5 bases, 3 bases remained unmatched. Germline CDR1 SGHDN, CDR2 FVKESK. The DNA of the CDR3 is TGTGCCAGCAGCGAAGGACAGGGGGACGAGCAGTACTTC. This codes for CASSEGQGDEQYF.

V is TRBV5-5 and J is TRBJ2-2; D may correspond to TRBD1 or TRBD2 (5 bases each). Germline loops: CDR1 SGHKS, CDR2 YYEKEE (reference sequence). Trimming took off 4 bases at V and 9 bases at J, with 16 bases between the two ends. There are 14 residues in the CDR3. The DNA of the CDR3 is TGTGCCAGCAGCCCCCCATCGGGGCGGCGGGAGCTGTTTTTT. It codes for CASSPPSGRRELFF.

The chain employs TRBV7-8 and TRBJ1-3; D remains unclear. Trimming took off 1 base at V and 0 bases at J, with 7 bases between the two ends. The CDR3 runs 15 residues. In germline, CDR1 is SGHVS, CDR2 FQNEAQ. DNA of the CDR3: TGTGCCAGCAGCTTAGGGGCGCTCTCTGGAAACACCATATATTTT. It encodes CASSLGALSGNTIYF.

This chain connects TRBV5-3 to TRBJ1-1; tentative D call: TRBD1 (5 bases). TRBV5-3 is identified as an open reading frame with a role that is uncertain. V was pared by 1 base and J by 5 bases, with 9 bases between. The CDR3 extends over 13 amino acids. The CDR3 reads CARSLKGRTEAFF. Here the CDR3 DNA reads TGTGCCAGAAGCTTGAAGGGGCGGACTGAAGCTTTCTTT.

V and J are TRBV7-9 and TRBJ1-3, with D tentatively TRBD1 (5 bases). Trimming removed 4 bases at V and 2 bases at J, with 15 bases between. The CDR3 is 16 residues long. Germline-derived CDR1 and CDR2 are SEHNR and FQNEAQ (reference sequence). The CDR3 bases are TGTGCCAGCAGCTCGCCGACAGTCCCAACTGGAAACACCATATATTTT. Its translation is CASSSPTVPTGNTIYF.